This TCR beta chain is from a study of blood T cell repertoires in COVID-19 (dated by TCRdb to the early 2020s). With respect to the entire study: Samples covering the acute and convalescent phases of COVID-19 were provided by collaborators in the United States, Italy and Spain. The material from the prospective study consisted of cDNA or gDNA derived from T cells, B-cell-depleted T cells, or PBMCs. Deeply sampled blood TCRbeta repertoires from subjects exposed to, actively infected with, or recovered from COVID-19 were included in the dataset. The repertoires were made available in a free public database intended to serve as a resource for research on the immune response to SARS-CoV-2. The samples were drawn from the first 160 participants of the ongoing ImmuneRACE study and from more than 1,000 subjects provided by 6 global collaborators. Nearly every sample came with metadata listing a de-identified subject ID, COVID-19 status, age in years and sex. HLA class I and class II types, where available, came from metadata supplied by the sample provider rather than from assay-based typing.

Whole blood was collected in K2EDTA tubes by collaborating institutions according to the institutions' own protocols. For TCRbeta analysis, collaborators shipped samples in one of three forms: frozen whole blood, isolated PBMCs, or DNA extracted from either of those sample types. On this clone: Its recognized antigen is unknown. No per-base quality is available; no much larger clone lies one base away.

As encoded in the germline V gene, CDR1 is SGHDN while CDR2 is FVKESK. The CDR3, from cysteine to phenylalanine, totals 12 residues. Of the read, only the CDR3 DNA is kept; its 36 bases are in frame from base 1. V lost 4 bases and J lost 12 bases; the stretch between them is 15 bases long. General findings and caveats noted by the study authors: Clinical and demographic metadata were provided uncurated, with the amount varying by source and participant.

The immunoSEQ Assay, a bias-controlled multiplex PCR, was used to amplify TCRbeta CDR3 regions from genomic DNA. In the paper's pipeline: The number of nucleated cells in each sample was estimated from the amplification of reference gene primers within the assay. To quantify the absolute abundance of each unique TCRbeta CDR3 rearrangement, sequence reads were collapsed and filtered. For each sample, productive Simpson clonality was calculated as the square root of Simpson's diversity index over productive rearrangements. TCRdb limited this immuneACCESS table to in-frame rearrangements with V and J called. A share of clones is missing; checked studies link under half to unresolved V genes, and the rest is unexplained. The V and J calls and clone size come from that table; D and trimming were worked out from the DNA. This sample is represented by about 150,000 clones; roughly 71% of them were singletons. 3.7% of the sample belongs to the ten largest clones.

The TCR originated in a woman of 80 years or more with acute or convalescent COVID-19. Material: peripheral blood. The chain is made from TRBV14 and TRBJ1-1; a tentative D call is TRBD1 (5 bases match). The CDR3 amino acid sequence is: CASSRGTQDPFF. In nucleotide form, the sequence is TGTGCCAGCAGCCGAGGAACACAGGATCCTTTCTTT.